This paragraph reports one T cell receptor (beta chain). The specificity of this receptor is unknown. Qualities for individual bases were not recorded, and no much larger clone is one base off. V trim: 6 bases; J trim: 3 bases; unmatched bases: 23. From the cysteine through the phenylalanine, the CDR3 covers 20 amino acids. Just CDR3 DNA is preserved here, 60 bases in frame from base 1. The germline V gene provides CDR1 WSHSY and CDR2 SAAADI. The immunoSEQ Assay, a bias-controlled multiplex PCR, was used to amplify TCRbeta CDR3 regions from genomic DNA. Per the authors' processing: Within the assay, amplification of reference gene primers was used to estimate how many nucleated cells each sample contained. To quantify the absolute abundance of each unique TCRbeta CDR3 rearrangement, sequence reads were collapsed and filtered. For each sample, productive Simpson clonality was calculated by taking the square root of Simpson's diversity index across productive rearrangements. What TCRdb holds here is the immuneACCESS table cut down to in-frame rearrangements. Part of the clones is not present; checked against another copy, under half of the missing clones reflect an unresolved V gene, and the others are unexplained. V and J calls and clone size are as listed in that table; D and trimming were resolved from the DNA. This sample is represented by 250,000 to 300,000 clones; approximately 89% of them were singletons. The ten biggest clones cover 2% to 2.5% of the sample.

These data come from a study of blood T cell repertoires in COVID-19 (dated by TCRdb to about 2020). About the study as a whole: Collaborator samples came from the United States, Italy and Spain and covered acute and convalescent phases of COVID-19. The samples were drawn from the first 160 participants of the ongoing ImmuneRACE study and from 1,254 subjects provided by 6 global collaborators. The material from the prospective study consisted of cDNA or gDNA derived from T cells, B-cell-depleted T cells, or PBMCs. The repertoires were made available in a free public database intended to serve as a resource for research on the immune response to SARS-CoV-2. The sample metadata nearly always contained a de-identified subject ID, COVID-19 status, age in years and sex. Where HLA class I and class II types were available, the types were taken from metadata supplied by the sample provider, not from assay-based typing. The dataset comprised deeply sampled blood TCRbeta repertoires from subjects exposed to, actively infected with, or recovered from COVID-19.

In Seattle, one collaborating source enrolled patients while the infection was active and tracked those patients longitudinally over the course of disease. Collaborating institutions collected whole blood in K2EDTA tubes following their own protocols. For TCRbeta analysis, collaborator samples were shipped as frozen whole blood, as isolated PBMCs, or as DNA extracted from either sample type. Overall results and qualifications from the work: The quantity of clinical and demographic metadata differed by source and by participant and was supplied without curation.

Sequenced: peripheral blood. This receptor was identified in a woman aged 25 to 39 with COVID-19, enrolled during active disease. The rearranged segments are TRBV10-2 and TRBJ2-7; TRBD1 aligns with 10 central bases. The CDR3 has the sequence CASSLPGQGSTGSLVYEQYF. The DNA sequence is given as TGCGCCAGCAGCCTGCCGGGACAGGGGTCGACCGGGTCATTGGTCTACGAGCAGTACTTC.